Sequencing of this T cell receptor beta chain was carried out in a study of blood T cell repertoires in COVID-19 (dated by TCRdb to about 2020). Turning to the overall study: Samples from collaborators originated in the United States, Italy and Spain and spanned both the acute and convalescent phases of COVID-19. The prospective study material was composed of cDNA or gDNA derived from T cells, B-cell-depleted T cells, or PBMCs. Deeply sampled blood TCRbeta repertoires from subjects exposed to, actively infected with, or recovered from COVID-19 were included in the dataset. The repertoires were made available in a free public database intended to serve as a resource for research on the immune response to SARS-CoV-2. Samples were obtained from the ongoing ImmuneRACE study (first 160 participants) and from roughly 1,300 subjects provided by 6 global collaborators. The sample metadata nearly always contained a de-identified subject ID, COVID-19 status, age in years and sex. HLA class I and class II types, where available, came from metadata supplied by the sample provider rather than from assay-based typing. Findings and caveats that apply to the study as a whole: The amount of clinical and demographic metadata varied by source and participant and was provided uncurated.

V loses 3 bases, J loses 5 bases, and the germline ends lie 13 bases apart. The CDR3 has 14 amino acids, counting the end cysteine and phenylalanine. The retained sequence is limited to the CDR3, 42 bases, with the frame set at the first base. The germline V gene gives CDR1 as SGHTA and CDR2 as FQGNSA. The immunoSEQ Assay, a bias-controlled multiplex PCR, was used to amplify TCRbeta CDR3 regions from genomic DNA. Per the authors' processing: Within the assay, amplification of reference gene primers was used to estimate how many nucleated cells each sample contained. To quantify the absolute abundance of each unique TCRbeta CDR3 rearrangement, sequence reads were collapsed and filtered. For each sample, productive Simpson clonality was calculated as the square root of Simpson's diversity index over productive rearrangements. The table comes from immuneACCESS by way of TCRdb, which keeps in-frame sequences with V and J called. Part of the clones is missing from these tables; in studies checked, under half for an unresolved V gene and the rest for unknown reasons. V and J calls and clone size follow that table, whereas D and trimming were derived from the DNA. The sample table holds 40,000 to 55,000 clones, of which about 90% were seen once. The ten top clones hold approximately 14% of the sample.

About this clone: Its antigen is currently not known. Per-nucleotide qualities are absent, and no much larger clonotype sits a single base away.

Each collaborating institution followed its own protocols to collect whole blood in K2EDTA tubes. For TCRbeta analysis, collaborators shipped samples in one of three forms: frozen whole blood, isolated PBMCs, or DNA extracted from either of those sample types. The sample consisted of peripheral blood. The chain couples TRBV7-2 to TRBJ2-5; the D region possibly corresponds to TRBD1 (6 bases align). This sequence originates from a human donor in a cohort sampled during active COVID-19. The CDR3 amino acid sequence is: CASSFSGGAETQYF. Read as DNA, the sequence is TGTGCCAGCAGCTTCTCTGGGGGCGCCGAGACCCAGTACTTC.